This TCR beta chain emerged from a study of blood T cell repertoires in COVID-19. V lost 5 bases and J 13 bases, leaving 9 bases between the germline ends. This CDR3 spans 11 amino acids. Here immunoSEQ multiplex PCR was the method, and the copy in TCRdb shows in-frame clones only, minus some. Of under 85,000 clones listed, around 84% are singletons. The chain has TRBV12-3 or TRBV12-4 and TRBJ1-6; D perhaps matches TRBD1 (5 bases). This TCR came from a man between 45 and 60 years old with acute or convalescent COVID-19. The sample was peripheral blood. The CDR3, as DNA: TGTGCCAGCAGTATAACAGGTCCCCTCCACTTT. It yields the protein CASSITGPLHF.